What follows describes a single T cell receptor (beta chain). As processed by the authors: Reference gene primers were amplified, and this amplification served to estimate nucleated cell counts. TCRdb's table, derived via immunoSEQ multiplex PCR, lists solely in-frame clones and lacks some. The V and J calls and clone size come from that table; D and trimming were worked out from the DNA. This sample has around 15,000 clones, with approximately 83% found just once. This sample is part of a study of blood T cell repertoires in COVID-19. Study in general: Collection of acute and convalescent COVID-19 samples took place in the United States, Italy and Spain. From T cells, B-cell-depleted T cells, or PBMCs came the material, which was cDNA or gDNA.

V shed 5 bases and J shed 2 bases, with 11 bases lying between them. Germline values: CDR1 SGHVS, CDR2 FQNEAQ. The CDR3 loop spans 14 amino acids. The source material was peripheral blood. The rearrangement joins TRBV7-8 to TRBJ2-3; a weak D match, TRBD2 (6 bases). The TCR was taken from a man in his 70s in a cohort sampled during active COVID-19. In DNA, the CDR3 is TGTGCCAGCAGCCTGGGACTGCCCACAGATACGCAGTATTTT. It translates to CASSLGLPTDTQYF.